A single sample gave rise to the 5 T cell receptor beta chains below, sequenced in a study of blood T cell repertoires in COVID-19. Clones were sequenced by immunoSEQ multiplex PCR, and TCRdb holds only the in-frame ones, with some missing. This table holds approximately 130,000 clones, around three quarters found once. The sequenced material came from peripheral blood. The receptors stem from a human donor in a cohort sampled during active COVID-19.

The chain couples TRBV5-1 to TRBJ2-1, with 12 bases that match TRBD2. The junction had 16 bases not matched to a gene; V was cut back by 4 bases and J by 5 bases. Germline CDR1 reads SGHRS; CDR2 reads YFSETQ. This CDR3 region has 19 residues. As DNA, the CDR3 is TGCGCCAGCAGCCCCGGACTAGCGGGGCGAGTAACGACGAACAATGAGCAGTTCTTC. Protein: CASSPGLAGRVTTNNEQFF.

The V and J genes are TRBV11-2 and TRBJ1-4; D possibly corresponds to TRBD1 (6 bases). CDR1 and CDR2 (germline): SGHAT, FQNNGV. Trimming left V 2 bases short and J 8 bases short, with 12 bases between. The CDR3 covers 14 residues. CDR3: CASSLNRVGEKLFF. The CDR3 nucleotides are TGTGCCAGCAGCTTAAACAGGGTGGGGGAAAAACTGTTTTTT.

This chain joins TRBV19 and TRBJ2-2; weak D call: TRBD2 (6 bases). Trimming pared 7 bases from V and 1 base from J, leaving 10 bases between. This CDR3 has 14 residues. From germline, CDR1 is LNHDA and CDR2 SQIVND (reference sequence). The CDR3 nucleotides are TGTGCCAGTAACGGAGGGGTGAACACCGGGGAGCTGTTTTTT. Protein product: CASNGGVNTGELFF.

In DNA, the CDR3 is TGTGCCACCACGATGGGGGGGCGAAATGAGCAGTTCTTC. As protein: CATTMGGRNEQFF. The rearrangement joins TRBV24-1 to TRBJ2-1; possible D gene TRBD2, 7 bases. V lost 8 bases, J lost 7 bases, and 14 bases lay in between. The V gene's germline CDR1 is KGHDR and CDR2 SFDVKD. The CDR3 consists of 13 residues.

The genes are TRBV7-9 and TRBJ2-7; 9 nucleotides agree with TRBD1. In germline, CDR1 is SEHNR, CDR2 FQNEAQ (reference sequence). The trim removed 4 bases at V and 2 bases at J, leaving 3 bases unmatched. The CDR3 extends over 14 amino acids. The CDR3 spells CASSWDRETYEQYF. For the CDR3, the DNA is TGTGCCAGCAGCTGGGACAGGGAAACCTACGAGCAGTACTTC.